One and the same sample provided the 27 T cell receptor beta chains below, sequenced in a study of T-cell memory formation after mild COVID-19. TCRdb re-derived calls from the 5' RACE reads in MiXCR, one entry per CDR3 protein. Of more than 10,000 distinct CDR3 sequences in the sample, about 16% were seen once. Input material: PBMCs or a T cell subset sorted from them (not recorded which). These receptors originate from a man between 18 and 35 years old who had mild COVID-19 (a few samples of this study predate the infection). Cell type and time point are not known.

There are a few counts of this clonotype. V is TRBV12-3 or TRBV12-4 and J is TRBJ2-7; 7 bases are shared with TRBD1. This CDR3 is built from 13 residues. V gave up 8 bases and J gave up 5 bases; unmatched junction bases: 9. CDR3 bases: TGTGCCAGCTCTAGGGGGCCTGTTAACGAGCAGTACTTC. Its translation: CASSRGPVNEQYF.

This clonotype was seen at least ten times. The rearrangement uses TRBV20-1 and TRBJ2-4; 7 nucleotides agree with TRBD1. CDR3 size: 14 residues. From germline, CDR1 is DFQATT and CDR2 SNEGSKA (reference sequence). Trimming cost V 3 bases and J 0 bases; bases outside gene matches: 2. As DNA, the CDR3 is TGCAGTGCTAGGACAGGGCTAGCCAAAAACATTCAGTACTTC. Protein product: CSARTGLAKNIQYF.

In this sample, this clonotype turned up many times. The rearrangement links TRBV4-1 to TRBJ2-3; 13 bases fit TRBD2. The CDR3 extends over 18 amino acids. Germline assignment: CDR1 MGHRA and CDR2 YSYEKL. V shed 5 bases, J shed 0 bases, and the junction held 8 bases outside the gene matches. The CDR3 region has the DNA TGCGCCAGCAGCGGTCGACTAGCGGGGGGCCGCAGCACAGATACGCAGTATTTT. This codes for CASSGRLAGGRSTDTQYF.

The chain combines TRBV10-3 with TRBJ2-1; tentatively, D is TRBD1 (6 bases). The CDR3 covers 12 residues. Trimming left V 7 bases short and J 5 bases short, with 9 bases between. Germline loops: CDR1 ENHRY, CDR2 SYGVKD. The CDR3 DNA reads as TGTGCCATCATGGACAGCAACAATGAGCAGTTCTTC. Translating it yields CAIMDSNNEQFF.

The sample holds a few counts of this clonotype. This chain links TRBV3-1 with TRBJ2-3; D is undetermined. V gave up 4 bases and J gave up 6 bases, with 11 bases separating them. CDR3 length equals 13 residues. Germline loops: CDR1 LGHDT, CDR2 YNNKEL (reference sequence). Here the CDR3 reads CASSLDGPDTQYF. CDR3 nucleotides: TGTGCCAGCAGCCTGGATGGGCCGGATACGCAGTATTTT.

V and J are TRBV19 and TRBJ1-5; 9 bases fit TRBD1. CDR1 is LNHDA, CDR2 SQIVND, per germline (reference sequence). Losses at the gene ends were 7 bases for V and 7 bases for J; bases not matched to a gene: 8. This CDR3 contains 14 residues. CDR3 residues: CASTLTGGRQPQHF. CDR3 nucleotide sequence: TGTGCCAGTACCCTGACAGGGGGTAGGCAGCCCCAGCATTTT.

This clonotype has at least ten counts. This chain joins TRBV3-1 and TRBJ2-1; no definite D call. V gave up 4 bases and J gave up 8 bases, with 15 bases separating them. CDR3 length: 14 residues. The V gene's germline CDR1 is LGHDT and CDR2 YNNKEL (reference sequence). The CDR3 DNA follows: TGTGCCAGCAGCCCGAATACAGATGGCTATGAGCAGTTCTTC. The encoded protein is CASSPNTDGYEQFF.

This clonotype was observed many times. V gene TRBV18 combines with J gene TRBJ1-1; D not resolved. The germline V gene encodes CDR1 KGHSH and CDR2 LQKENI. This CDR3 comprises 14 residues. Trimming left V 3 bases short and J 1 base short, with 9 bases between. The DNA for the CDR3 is TGTGCCAGCTCACCGTCTCCTACGAACACTGAAGCTTTCTTT. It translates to CASSPSPTNTEAFF.

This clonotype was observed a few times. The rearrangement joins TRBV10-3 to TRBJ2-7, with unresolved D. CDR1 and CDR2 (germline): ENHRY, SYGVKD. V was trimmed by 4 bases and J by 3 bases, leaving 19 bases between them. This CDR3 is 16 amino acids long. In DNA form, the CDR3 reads TGTGCCATCAGTGTAAGAAGTTGGCCTATGGACTACGAGCAGTACTTC. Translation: CAISVRSWPMDYEQYF.

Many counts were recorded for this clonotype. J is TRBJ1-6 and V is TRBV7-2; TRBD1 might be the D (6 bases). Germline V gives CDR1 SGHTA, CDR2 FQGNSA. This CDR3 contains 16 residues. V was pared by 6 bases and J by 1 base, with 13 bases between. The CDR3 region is CASSRGQRSYNSPLHF. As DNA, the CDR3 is TGTGCCAGCAGTCGGGGGCAAAGGTCCTATAATTCACCCCTCCACTTT.

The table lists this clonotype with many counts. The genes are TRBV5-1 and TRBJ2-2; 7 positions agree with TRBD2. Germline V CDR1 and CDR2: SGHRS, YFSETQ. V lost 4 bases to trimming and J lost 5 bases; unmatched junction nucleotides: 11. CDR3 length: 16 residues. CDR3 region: CASSAPSAGATGELFF. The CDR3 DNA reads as TGCGCCAGCAGCGCCCCGAGCGCGGGAGCAACCGGGGAGCTGTTTTTT.

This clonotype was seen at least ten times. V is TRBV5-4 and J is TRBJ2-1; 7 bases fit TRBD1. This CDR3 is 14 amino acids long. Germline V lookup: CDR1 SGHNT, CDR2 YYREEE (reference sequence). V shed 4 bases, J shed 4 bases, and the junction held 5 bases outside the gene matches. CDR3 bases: TGTGCCAGCAGCCAAGGACAGGAGTACAATGAGCAGTTCTTC. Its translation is CASSQGQEYNEQFF.

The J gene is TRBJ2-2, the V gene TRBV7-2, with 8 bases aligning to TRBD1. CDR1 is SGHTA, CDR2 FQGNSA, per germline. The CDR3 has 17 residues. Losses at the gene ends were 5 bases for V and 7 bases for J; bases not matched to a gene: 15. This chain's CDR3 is CASSLSDRDVRVGELFF. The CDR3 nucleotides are TGTGCCAGCAGCCTCTCGGACAGGGACGTTAGGGTCGGGGAGCTGTTTTTT. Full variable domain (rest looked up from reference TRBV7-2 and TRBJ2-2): GAGVSQSPSNKVTEKGKDVELRCDPISGHTALYWYRQSLGQGLEFLIYFQGNSAPDKSGLPSDRFSAERTGGSVSTLTIQRTQQEDSAVYLCASSLSDRDVRVGELFFGEGSRLTVL.

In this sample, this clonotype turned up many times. The CDR3 region is CASSLVGGGAYEQYF. The CDR3 bases are TGTGCCAGCAGCTTAGTGGGTGGTGGGGCCTACGAGCAGTACTTC. The gene calls are TRBV7-9 and TRBJ2-7; D is uncertain. The germline V gene has CDR1 SEHNR and CDR2 FQNEAQ (reference sequence). Trimming took 1 base from V and 2 from J, leaving 12 bases between them. CDR3 length equals 15 residues.

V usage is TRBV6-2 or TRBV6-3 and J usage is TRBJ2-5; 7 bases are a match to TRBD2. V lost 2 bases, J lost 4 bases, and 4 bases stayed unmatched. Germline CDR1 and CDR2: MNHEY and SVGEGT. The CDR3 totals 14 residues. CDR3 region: CASSYEGGVETQYF. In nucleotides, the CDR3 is TGTGCCAGCAGTTACGAGGGAGGGGTAGAGACCCAGTACTTC.

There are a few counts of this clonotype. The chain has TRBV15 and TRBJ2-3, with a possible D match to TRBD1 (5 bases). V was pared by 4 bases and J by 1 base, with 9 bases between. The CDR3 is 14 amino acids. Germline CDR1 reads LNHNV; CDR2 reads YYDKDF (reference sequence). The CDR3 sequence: CATSTRVRTDTQYF. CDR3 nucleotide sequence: TGTGCCACCAGCACCAGGGTACGCACAGATACGCAGTATTTT.

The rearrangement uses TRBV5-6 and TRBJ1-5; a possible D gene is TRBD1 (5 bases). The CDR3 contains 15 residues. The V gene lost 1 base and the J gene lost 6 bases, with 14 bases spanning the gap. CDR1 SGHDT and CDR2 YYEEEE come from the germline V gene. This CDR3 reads CASSLRGSWGQPQHF. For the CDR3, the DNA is TGTGCCAGCAGCTTGAGGGGAAGCTGGGGTCAGCCCCAGCATTTT.

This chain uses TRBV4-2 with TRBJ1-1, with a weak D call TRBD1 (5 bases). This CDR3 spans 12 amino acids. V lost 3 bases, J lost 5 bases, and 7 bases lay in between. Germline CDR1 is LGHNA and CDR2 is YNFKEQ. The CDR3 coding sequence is TGTGCCAGCAGCCACTGGGGGACTGAAGCTTTCTTT. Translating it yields CASSHWGTEAFF.

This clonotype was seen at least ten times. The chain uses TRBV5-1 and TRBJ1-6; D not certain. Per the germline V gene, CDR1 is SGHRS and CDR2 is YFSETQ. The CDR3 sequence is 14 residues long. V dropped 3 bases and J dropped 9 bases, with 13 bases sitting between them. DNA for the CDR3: TGCGCCAGCAGCTCCCCGGACCCGGGTTCACCCCTCCACTTT. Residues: CASSSPDPGSPLHF.

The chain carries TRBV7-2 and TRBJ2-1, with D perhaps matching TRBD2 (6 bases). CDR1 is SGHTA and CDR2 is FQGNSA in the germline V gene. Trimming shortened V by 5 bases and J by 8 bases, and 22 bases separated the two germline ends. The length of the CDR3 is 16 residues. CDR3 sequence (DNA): TGTGCCAGCAGCCCTCCCCGCGGGGTTTCGAGGGATGAGCAGTTCTTC. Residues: CASSPPRGVSRDEQFF.

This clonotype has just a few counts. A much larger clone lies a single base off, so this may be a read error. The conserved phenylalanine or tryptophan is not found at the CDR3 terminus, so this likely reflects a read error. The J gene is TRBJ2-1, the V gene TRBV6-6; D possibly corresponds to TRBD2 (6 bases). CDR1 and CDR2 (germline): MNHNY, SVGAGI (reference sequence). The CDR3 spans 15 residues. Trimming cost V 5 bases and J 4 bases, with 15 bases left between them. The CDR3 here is CASSGGDGAYNEQFL. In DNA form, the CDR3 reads TGTGCCAGCAGTGGCGGGGACGGAGCGTACAATGAGCAGTTCTTA.

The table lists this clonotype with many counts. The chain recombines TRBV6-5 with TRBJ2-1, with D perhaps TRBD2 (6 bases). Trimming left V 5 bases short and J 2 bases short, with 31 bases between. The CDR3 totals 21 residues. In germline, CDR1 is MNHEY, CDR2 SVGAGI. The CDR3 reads CASSELPPGLPRSGPYNEQFF. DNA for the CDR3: TGTGCCAGCAGTGAATTGCCCCCGGGACTCCCAAGGTCGGGGCCCTACAATGAGCAGTTCTTC.

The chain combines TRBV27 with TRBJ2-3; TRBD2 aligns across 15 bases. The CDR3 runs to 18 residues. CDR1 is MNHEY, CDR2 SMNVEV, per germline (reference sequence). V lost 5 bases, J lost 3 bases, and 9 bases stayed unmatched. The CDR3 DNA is TGTGCCAGCAGTCCGCGACCGGGACTAGCGGGGGGTACAGATACGCAGTATTTT. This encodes CASSPRPGLAGGTDTQYF.

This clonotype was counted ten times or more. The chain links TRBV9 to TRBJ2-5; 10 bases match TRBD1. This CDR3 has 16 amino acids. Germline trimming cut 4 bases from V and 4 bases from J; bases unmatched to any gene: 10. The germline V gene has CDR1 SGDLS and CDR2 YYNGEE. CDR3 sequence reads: CASSSNRGTGVETQYF. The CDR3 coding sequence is TGTGCCAGCAGCTCTAACCGCGGGACAGGGGTAGAGACCCAGTACTTC.

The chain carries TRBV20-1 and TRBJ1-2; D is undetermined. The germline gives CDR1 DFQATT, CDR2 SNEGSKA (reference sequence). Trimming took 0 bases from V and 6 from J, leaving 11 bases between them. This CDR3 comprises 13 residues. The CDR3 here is CSARDEEGNGYTF. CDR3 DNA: TGCAGTGCTAGAGATGAGGAGGGTAATGGCTACACCTTC.

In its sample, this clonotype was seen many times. CDR3 sequence reads: CASSVTGGTGGLDTQYF. For the CDR3, the DNA is TGTGCCAGCAGCGTAACCGGGGGGACAGGGGGTTTAGATACGCAGTATTTT. This chain joins TRBV5-5 and TRBJ2-3; 11 bases align to TRBD1. The CDR3 length is 17 residues. The trim removed 4 bases at V and 5 bases at J, leaving 12 bases unmatched. Per germline, CDR1 SGHKS and CDR2 YYEKEE (reference sequence).

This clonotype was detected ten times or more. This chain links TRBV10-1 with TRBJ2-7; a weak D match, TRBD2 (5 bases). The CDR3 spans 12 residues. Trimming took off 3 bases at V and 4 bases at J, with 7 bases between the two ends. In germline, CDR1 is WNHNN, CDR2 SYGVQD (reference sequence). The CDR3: CASSESGYEQYF. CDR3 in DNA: TGCGCCAGCAGTGAATCGGGGTACGAGCAGTACTTC.